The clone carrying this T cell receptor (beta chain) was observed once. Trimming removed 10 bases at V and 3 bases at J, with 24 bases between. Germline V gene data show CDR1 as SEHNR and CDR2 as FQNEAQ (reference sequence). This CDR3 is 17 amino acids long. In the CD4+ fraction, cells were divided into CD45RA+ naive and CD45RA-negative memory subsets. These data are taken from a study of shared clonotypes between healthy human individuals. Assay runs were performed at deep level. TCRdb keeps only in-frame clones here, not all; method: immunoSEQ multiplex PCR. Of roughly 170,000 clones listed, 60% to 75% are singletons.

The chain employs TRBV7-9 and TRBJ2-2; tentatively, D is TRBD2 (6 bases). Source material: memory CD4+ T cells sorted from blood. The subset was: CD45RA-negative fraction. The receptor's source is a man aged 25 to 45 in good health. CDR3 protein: CATPPLRLASYTGELFF. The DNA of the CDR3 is TGTGCCACCCCACCCCTCAGGCTAGCGTCATACACCGGGGAGCTGTTTTTT.